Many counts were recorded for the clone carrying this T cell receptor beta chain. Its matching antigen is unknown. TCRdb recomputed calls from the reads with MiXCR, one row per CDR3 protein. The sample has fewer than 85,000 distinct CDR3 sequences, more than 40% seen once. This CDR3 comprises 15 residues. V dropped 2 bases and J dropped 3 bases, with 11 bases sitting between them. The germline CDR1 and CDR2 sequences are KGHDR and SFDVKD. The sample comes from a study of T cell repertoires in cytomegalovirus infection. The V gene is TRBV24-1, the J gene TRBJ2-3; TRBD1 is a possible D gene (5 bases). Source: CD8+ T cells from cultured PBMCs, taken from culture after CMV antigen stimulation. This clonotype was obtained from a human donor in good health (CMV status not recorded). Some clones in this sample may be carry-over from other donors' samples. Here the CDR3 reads CATSDWQGFTDTQYF. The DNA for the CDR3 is TGTGCCACCAGTGATTGGCAGGGTTTTACAGATACGCAGTATTTT.